This T cell receptor beta chain was sequenced for a study of PD-1 blockade in classical Hodgkin lymphoma. Trimming stripped 4 bases from V and 0 bases from J, with 8 bases between. CDR1 is SGHDT and CDR2 is YYEEEE in the germline V gene. The length of the CDR3 is 13 residues. Here immunoSEQ multiplex PCR was the method, and the copy in TCRdb shows in-frame clones only, minus some. The sample has fewer than 50,000 clones, approximately 86% seen once; the top ten hold more than 5.5%. This clone was recorded once. The target antigen is unknown. Autologous stem cell transplantation was followed by relapse in every patient, and brentuximab vedotin exposure varied. Complete response, partial response or progressive disease was recorded as best response. General study findings and limits: It was CD4+ TCR diversity, not CD8+, that rose significantly by C4D1.

This sequence joins TRBV5-6 and TRBJ2-7; TRBD2 might be the D (5 bases). The source is a human donor with classical Hodgkin lymphoma. The starting material was peripheral blood mononuclear cells (PBMCs), obtained before the second cycle of nivolumab. CDR3 bases: TGTGCCAGCAGCCGGACTGGCTCCTACGAGCAGTACTTC. Protein sequence: CASSRTGSYEQYF.